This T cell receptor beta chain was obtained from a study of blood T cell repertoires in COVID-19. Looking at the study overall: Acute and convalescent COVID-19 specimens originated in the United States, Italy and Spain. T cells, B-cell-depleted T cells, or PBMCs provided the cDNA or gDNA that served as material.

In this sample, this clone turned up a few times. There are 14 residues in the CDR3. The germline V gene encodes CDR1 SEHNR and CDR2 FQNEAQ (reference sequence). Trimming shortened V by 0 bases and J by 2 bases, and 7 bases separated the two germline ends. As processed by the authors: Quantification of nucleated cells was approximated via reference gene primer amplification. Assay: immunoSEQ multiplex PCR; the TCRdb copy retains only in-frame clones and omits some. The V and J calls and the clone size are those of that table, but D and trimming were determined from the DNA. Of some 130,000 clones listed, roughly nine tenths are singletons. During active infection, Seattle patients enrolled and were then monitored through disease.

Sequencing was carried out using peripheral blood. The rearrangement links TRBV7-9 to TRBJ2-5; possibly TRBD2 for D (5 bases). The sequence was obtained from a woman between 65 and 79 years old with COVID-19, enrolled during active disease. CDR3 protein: CASSLAGVQETQYF. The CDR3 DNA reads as TGTGCCAGCAGCTTAGCCGGGGTTCAAGAGACCCAGTACTTC.